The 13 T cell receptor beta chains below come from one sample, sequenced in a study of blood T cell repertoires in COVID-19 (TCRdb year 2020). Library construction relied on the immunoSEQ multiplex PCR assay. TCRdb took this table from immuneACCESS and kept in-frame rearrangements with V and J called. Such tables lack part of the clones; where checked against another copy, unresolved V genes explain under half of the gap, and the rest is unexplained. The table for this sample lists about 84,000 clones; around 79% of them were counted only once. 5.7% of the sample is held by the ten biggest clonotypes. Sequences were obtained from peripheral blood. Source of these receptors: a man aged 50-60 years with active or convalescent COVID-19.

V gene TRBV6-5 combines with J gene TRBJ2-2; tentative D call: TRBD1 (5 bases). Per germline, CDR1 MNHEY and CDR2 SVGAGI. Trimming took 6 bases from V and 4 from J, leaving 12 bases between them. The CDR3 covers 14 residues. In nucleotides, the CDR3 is TGTGCCAGCAGGGGGCAGGGCAGCACCGGGGAGCTGTTTTTT. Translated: CASRGQGSTGELFF.

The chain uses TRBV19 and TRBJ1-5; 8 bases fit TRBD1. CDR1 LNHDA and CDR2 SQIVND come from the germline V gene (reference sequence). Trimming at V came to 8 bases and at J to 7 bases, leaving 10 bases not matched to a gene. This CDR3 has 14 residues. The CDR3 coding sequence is TGTGCCAGTGTGGACAGGGACTCCGGACAGCCCCAGCATTTT. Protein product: CASVDRDSGQPQHF.

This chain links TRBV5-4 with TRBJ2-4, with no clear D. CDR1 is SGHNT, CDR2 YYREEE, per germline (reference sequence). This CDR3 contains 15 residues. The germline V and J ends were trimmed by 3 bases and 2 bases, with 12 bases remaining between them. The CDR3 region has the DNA TGTGCCAGCAGCTCGTACACGGGTCCCAAAAACATTCAGTACTTC. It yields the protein CASSSYTGPKNIQYF.

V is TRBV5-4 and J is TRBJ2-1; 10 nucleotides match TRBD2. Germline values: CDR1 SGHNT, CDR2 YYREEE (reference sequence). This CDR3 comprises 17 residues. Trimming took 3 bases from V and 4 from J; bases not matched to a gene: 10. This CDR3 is CASSWGSSGGPYNEQFF. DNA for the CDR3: TGTGCCAGCAGCTGGGGTAGTAGCGGGGGGCCTTACAATGAGCAGTTCTTC.

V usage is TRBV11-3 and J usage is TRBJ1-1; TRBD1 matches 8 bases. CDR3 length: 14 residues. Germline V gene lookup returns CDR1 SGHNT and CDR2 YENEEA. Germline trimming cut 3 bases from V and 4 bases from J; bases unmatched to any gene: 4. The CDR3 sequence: CASSLADRATEAFF. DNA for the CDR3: TGTGCCAGCAGCTTGGCGGACAGGGCCACTGAAGCTTTCTTT.

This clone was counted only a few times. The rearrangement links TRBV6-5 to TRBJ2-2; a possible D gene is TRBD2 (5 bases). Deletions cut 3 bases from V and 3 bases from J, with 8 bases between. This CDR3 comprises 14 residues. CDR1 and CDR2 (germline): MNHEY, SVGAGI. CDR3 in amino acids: CASSYWGDTGELFF. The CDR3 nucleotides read TGTGCCAGCAGTTATTGGGGAGACACCGGGGAGCTGTTTTTT.

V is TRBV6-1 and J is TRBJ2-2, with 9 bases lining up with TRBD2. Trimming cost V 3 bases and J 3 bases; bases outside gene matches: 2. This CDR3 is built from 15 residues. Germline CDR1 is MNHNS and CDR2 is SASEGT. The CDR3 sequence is CASSELAGYTGELFF. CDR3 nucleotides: TGTGCCAGCAGTGAGCTAGCGGGGTACACCGGGGAGCTGTTTTTT.

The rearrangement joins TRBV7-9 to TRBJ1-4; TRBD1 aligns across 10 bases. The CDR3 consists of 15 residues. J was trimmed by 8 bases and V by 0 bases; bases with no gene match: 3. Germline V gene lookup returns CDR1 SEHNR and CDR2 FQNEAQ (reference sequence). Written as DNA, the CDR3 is TGTGCCAGCAGCTTAGCGGACAGGGGGGACGAAAAACTGTTTTTT. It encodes CASSLADRGDEKLFF.

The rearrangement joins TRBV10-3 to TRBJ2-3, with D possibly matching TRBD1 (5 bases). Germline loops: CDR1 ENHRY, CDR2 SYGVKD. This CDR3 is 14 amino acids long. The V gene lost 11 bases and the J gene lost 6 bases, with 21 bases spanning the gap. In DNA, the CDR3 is TGTGCCGCCAACACAGGAGCCTCTGGTGATACGCAGTATTTT. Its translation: CAANTGASGDTQYF.

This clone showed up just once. The CDR3 region has the DNA TGTGCCAGCAGCCGTATAGGACAGAGAAACTATGGCTACACCTTC. Translated, it gives CASSRIGQRNYGYTF. The rearrangement joins TRBV5-4 to TRBJ1-2; perhaps TRBD1 as D (6 bases). CDR1 is SGHNT, CDR2 YYREEE, per germline (reference sequence). The CDR3 runs 15 residues. V was shortened by 4 bases and J by 2 bases, with 15 bases between the two germline ends.

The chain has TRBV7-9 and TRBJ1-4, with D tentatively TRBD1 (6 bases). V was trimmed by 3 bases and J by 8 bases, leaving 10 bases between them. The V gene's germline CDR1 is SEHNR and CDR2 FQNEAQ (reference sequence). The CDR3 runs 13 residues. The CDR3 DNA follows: TGTGCCAGCAGCTTTCTTGGGGGCGAAAAACTGTTTTTT. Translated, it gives CASSFLGGEKLFF.

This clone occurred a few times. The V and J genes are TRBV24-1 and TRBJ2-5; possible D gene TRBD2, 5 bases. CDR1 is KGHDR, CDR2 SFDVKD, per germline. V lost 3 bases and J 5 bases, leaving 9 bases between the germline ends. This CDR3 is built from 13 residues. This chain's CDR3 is CATSDRLAETQYF. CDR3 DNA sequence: TGTGCCACCAGTGATCGGTTAGCGGAGACCCAGTACTTC.

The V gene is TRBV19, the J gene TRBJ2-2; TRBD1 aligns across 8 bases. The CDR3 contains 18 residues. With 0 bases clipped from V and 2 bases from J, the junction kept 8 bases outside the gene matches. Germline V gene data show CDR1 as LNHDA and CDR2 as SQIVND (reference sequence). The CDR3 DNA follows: TGTGCCAGTAGTATAGATCGACAGGGGATTATAAACACCGGGGAGCTGTTTTTT. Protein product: CASSIDRQGIINTGELFF.